The table lists the clone carrying this TCR beta chain with a few counts. TCRdb reprocessed the 5' RACE reads with MiXCR, giving one entry per CDR3 protein. This table holds roughly 500,000 distinct CDR3 sequences, over 20% found once. These data belong to a study of T-cell memory formation after mild COVID-19. About the study: Each donor largely had its own TCR clusters.

Trimming took off 2 bases at V and 6 bases at J, with 4 bases between the two ends. The CDR3 extends over 11 amino acids. V gene TRBV12-3 or TRBV12-4 combines with J gene TRBJ1-1; D uncertain. Sequenced: PBMCs or a T cell subset sorted from them (not recorded which). The receptor was isolated from an adult woman who had mild COVID-19 (a few samples of this study predate the infection). Cell type and time point are not known. Here the CDR3 reads CASSLFAEAFF. CDR3 nucleotides: TGTGCCAGCAGTTTATTCGCTGAAGCTTTCTTT.